The clone carrying this TCR beta chain showed up just a few times. The antigen is unknown. Trimming pared 5 bases from V and 4 bases from J, leaving 14 bases between. This CDR3 contains 15 residues. Germline CDR1 is MNHNY and CDR2 is SVGAGI (reference sequence). The entry originates in a study of T cell clones after liver transplantation. For the study at large: Third-party-reactive TCRbeta sequences from pre-transplant mixed lymphocyte reactions served as antigen-independent comparators. Blood was drawn pre-transplant, before withdrawal, and after full or failed withdrawal.

Whole-study results and caveats: A significant post-transplant drop in circulating graft-donor-reactive CD4 TCRbeta sequences occurred in most of the 8 subjects.

Produced via immunoSEQ multiplex PCR; TCRdb's table is partial and in-frame only. This sample has more than 65,000 clones, with about four fifths found just once. The clonotype originates from a human patient who received a liver transplant. Some T cells may have originated in the graft donor. The specimen comprised CD4+ T cells from blood, sampled 12 months after liver transplant. The chain employs TRBV6-6 and TRBJ2-2; D is possibly TRBD2 (5 bases). DNA for the CDR3: TGTGCCAGCAGTCCCCGGACTGGGAGCACCGGGGAGCTGTTTTTT. Translating it yields CASSPRTGSTGELFF.